The 14 T cell receptor beta chains below come from one sample, sequenced in a study of blood T cells in healthy people across ages. A second about 7 to 11 cycle PCR used barcoded and J-beta primers. Via MiXCR, TCRdb re-called the 5' RACE reads, giving one row per CDR3 protein. Of around 1,500,000 distinct CDR3 sequences in the sample, roughly 45% were seen once. Sequencing was carried out using blood. The receptors stem from a woman aged 18-29 years in good health.

A word on this clonotype: An end of the junction does not agree with germline; a read error may underlie this. V usage is TRBV10-3 and J usage is TRBJ2-4, with 11 bases identical to TRBD1. The J call is in doubt because the DNA end fits TRBJ2-7 better. The CDR3 is 16 amino acids. Germline values: CDR1 ENHRY, CDR2 SYGVKD. The CDR3 nucleotides read TGTGTCATCAGGATGAGTCCAGGACAGGGGGCTGGCGAGCAGTACTTC. It is translated as CVIRMSPGQGAGEQYF.

The chain is built from TRBV20-1 and TRBJ2-5; D is perhaps TRBD1 or TRBD2 (6 bases each). Germline V gives CDR1 DFQATT, CDR2 SNEGSKA (reference sequence). The CDR3 has 13 residues. Trimming took 1 base from V and 4 from J, leaving 10 bases between them. The CDR3 DNA reads as TGCAGTGCTAGAGGCGGAGGGGGAGAGACCCAGTACTTC. This codes for CSARGGGGETQYF.

Ten or more counts support this clonotype. J is TRBJ2-1 and V is TRBV10-3; weak D call: TRBD2 (5 bases). V was shortened by 8 bases and J by 6 bases, with 23 bases between the two germline ends. Germline-derived CDR1 and CDR2 are ENHRY and SYGVKD. The CDR3 is 16 amino acids. CDR3 nucleotides: TGTGCCATCGGGCGGACTCCCGGAGGTTCAGGCAATGAGCAGTTCTTC. This sequence encodes CAIGRTPGGSGNEQFF.

Many counts were recorded for this clonotype. The rearrangement joins TRBV5-1 to TRBJ2-1; no reliable D call. Germline V gene data show CDR1 as SGHRS and CDR2 as YFSETQ. The CDR3 has 12 amino acids. The germline V and J ends were trimmed by 0 bases and 5 bases, with 3 bases remaining between them. In nucleotides, the CDR3 is TGCGCCAGCAGCTTGGCTAACAATGAGCAGTTCTTC. It encodes CASSLANNEQFF.

This sequence joins TRBV20-1 and TRBJ2-1; 9 bases agree with TRBD2. V lost 5 bases, J lost 2 bases, and 7 bases stayed unmatched. Looked up from germline, CDR1 is DFQATT and CDR2 is SNEGSKA (reference sequence). The CDR3 totals 15 residues. CDR3 in amino acids: CSAYIAGVAYNEQFF. In nucleotides, the CDR3 is TGCAGTGCTTATATAGCGGGAGTGGCCTACAATGAGCAGTTCTTC.

This chain uses TRBV25-1 with TRBJ1-4; D is ambiguous. In germline, CDR1 is MGHDK, CDR2 SYGVNS. The V end was cut by 3 bases, the J end by 7 bases, with 12 bases between. This CDR3 has 14 amino acids. In DNA form, the CDR3 reads TGTGCCAGCAGTGAGCTGGAGGGAGTTGAAAAACTGTTTTTT. This translates into CASSELEGVEKLFF.

The chain is built from TRBV10-3 and TRBJ2-3, with 9 bases fitting TRBD1. The length of the CDR3 is 15 residues. The ends lost 6 bases at V and 1 base at J; junction bases unmatched: 5. The germline CDR1 and CDR2 sequences are ENHRY and SYGVKD. CDR3 DNA sequence: TGTGCCATCAGACGACAGGGGGTGGGCACAGATACGCAGTATTTT. Translating gives CAIRRQGVGTDTQYF.

The V call is TRBV28, the J call TRBJ2-7; D is possibly TRBD1 (6 bases). Looked up from germline, CDR1 is MDHEN and CDR2 is SYDVKM. The ends were cut back, 5 bases at V and 4 bases at J, with 18 bases in the middle. This CDR3 is 15 amino acids long. The CDR3: CASSPVQGSIYEQYF. The CDR3 DNA reads TGTGCCAGCAGTCCAGTACAGGGATCTATATACGAGCAGTACTTC.

This clonotype was detected only a few times. The CDR3 loop reads CASSLVRGPTDTQYF. DNA of the CDR3: TGTGCCAGCAGCTTAGTGAGGGGGCCCACAGATACGCAGTATTTT. The chain links TRBV7-2 to TRBJ2-3; TRBD1 matches at 7 bases. Per the germline V gene, CDR1 is SGHTA and CDR2 is FQGNSA. The length of the CDR3 is 15 residues. With V trimmed by 1 base and J by 2 bases, 3 bases remained unmatched. Based on the CDR3 plus reference TRBV7-2 and TRBJ2-3, the full variable domain is GAGVSQSPSNKVTEKGKDVELRCDPISGHTALYWYRQSLGQGLEFLIYFQGNSAPDKSGLPSDRFSAERTGGSVSTLTIQRTQQEDSAVYLCASSLVRGPTDTQYFGPGTRLTVL.

The CDR3 bases are TGTGCCAGCAGTCCCTCAAGGACTAGCGGGGGGCATACGCAGTATTTT. It codes for CASSPSRTSGGHTQYF. The chain recombines TRBV28 with TRBJ2-3, with TRBD2 matching over 14 bases. Losses at the gene ends were 5 bases for V and 7 bases for J; bases not matched to a gene: 8. CDR1 is MDHEN and CDR2 is SYDVKM in the germline V gene. CDR3 length: 16 amino acids.

The table lists this clonotype with a few counts. V usage is TRBV10-2 and J usage is TRBJ1-1; D is unresolved. Looked up from germline, CDR1 is WSHSY and CDR2 is SAAADI. Trimming cost V 6 bases and J 4 bases, with 12 bases left between them. The CDR3 runs 13 residues. The CDR3 DNA is TGCGCCAGCAGACTAAGGGAGGGCACTGAAGCTTTCTTT. Translated: CASRLREGTEAFF.

This clonotype was counted only a few times. The rearrangement uses TRBV6-1 and TRBJ2-7; D gene ambiguous. The CDR3 has 21 residues. Germline-derived CDR1 and CDR2 are MNHNS and SASEGT. Trimming took off 0 bases at V and 0 bases at J, with 27 bases between the two ends. The CDR3: CASSEARVEGFSGTISYEQYF. DNA of the CDR3: TGTGCCAGCAGTGAAGCTAGGGTCGAAGGCTTCTCAGGAACTATCTCCTACGAGCAGTACTTC.

The DNA of the CDR3 is TGTGCCAGCAGTGGACAAGGCCCGACGAAAGGGGAAAAACTGTTTTTT. This encodes CASSGQGPTKGEKLFF. This sequence joins TRBV2 and TRBJ1-4; D remains unclear. This CDR3 is built from 16 residues. CDR1 is SNHLY, CDR2 FYNNEI, per germline. V was clipped by 4 bases and J by 8 bases, with 20 bases between them.

The table lists this clonotype with a few counts. The chain combines TRBV12-5 with TRBJ2-7, with TRBD2 matching 7 bases. Judging by the DNA end, TRBJ2-4 fits better; the J call may be wrong. Germline CDR1 reads LGHNT; CDR2 reads FRNRAP. The CDR3 runs 14 residues. DNA of the CDR3: TGTGCTAGTGGTTTGAAAGGGGAGGGAAACATTCAGTACTTC. Its translation is CASGLKGEGNIQYF.